These 20 T cell receptor beta chains were all obtained from the same sample, sequenced in a study of regulatory T cells in long-lasting Graves disease. Time point defined: newly diagnosed GD, antithyroid drugs for less than 3 months. RNA from PBMCs was the source of the TCR library. HTBI primers from iRepertoire and Arm-PCR of CDR3 regions yielded the TCR beta libraries. TCRdb re-called the multiplex PCR reads through MiXCR, storing one row per CDR3 protein. This repertoire shows approximately 300,000 distinct CDR3 sequences, more than 15% found once; its top ten account for 35% to 45%. The sequencing here drew on peripheral blood mononuclear cells (PBMCs), taken at new diagnosis, from a patient treated with antithyroid drugs. These receptors all stem from a female donor with Graves disease.

This clonotype occurred a few times. The rearrangement uses TRBV30 and TRBJ2-2; tentatively, D is TRBD2 (7 bases). The CDR3 contains 13 residues. CDR1 is GTSNPN, CDR2 SVGIG, per germline (reference sequence). V was cut by 8 bases and J by 7 bases, with 17 bases left in between. The CDR3 DNA reads TGTGCCGGGGGGGGCCAGGGGCACGGGGAGCTGTTTTTT. Its protein is CAGGGQGHGELFF.

This clonotype was counted only a few times. The chain has TRBV7-9 and TRBJ2-7, with 8 bases aligning to TRBD2. Losses at the gene ends were 6 bases for V and 5 bases for J; bases not matched to a gene: 3. This CDR3 is 12 amino acids long. CDR1 and CDR2 (germline): SEHNR, FQNEAQ (reference sequence). The CDR3 sequence is CASRATSDEQYF. The CDR3 nucleotides read TGTGCCAGCAGGGCGACTAGCGACGAGCAGTACTTC. Drawing the rest from reference TRBV7-9 and TRBJ2-7, the complete variable domain is DTGVSQNPRHKITKRGQNVTFRCDPISEHNRLYWYRQTLGQGPEFLTYFQNEAQLEKSRLLSDRFSAERPKGSFSTLEIQRTEQGDSAMYLCASRATSDEQYFGPGTRLTVT.

This clonotype was seen a few times. V usage is TRBV11-2 and J usage is TRBJ2-7; D is possibly TRBD1 (5 bases). There are 14 residues in the CDR3. Germline CDR1 SGHAT, CDR2 FQNNGV. The V end lost 3 bases, the J end lost 7 bases, and 16 bases lay between the germline ends. The CDR3 loop reads CASSLDRGENEQYF. The CDR3, as DNA: TGTGCCAGCAGCTTGGATAGGGGCGAGAATGAGCAGTACTTC.

This chain joins TRBV30 and TRBJ2-1; TRBD1 matches at 8 bases. Per the germline V gene, CDR1 is GTSNPN and CDR2 is SVGIG (reference sequence). Trimming at V came to 3 bases and at J to 4 bases, leaving 8 bases not matched to a gene. The CDR3 length is 15 residues. The CDR3 DNA reads as TGTGCCTGGAGCGGACAGGGCGAAGGATACAATGAGCAGTTCTTC. Translation: CAWSGQGEGYNEQFF.

This clonotype was recorded many times. The V and J genes are TRBV11-2 and TRBJ1-2; D is undetermined. The CDR3 is 14 residues long. From germline, CDR1 is SGHAT and CDR2 FQNNGV. Trimming removed 6 bases at V and 4 bases at J, with 15 bases between. CDR3 DNA sequence: TGTGCCAGCAGTTGGAGGCCAGGATCCTATGGCTACACCTTC. Protein product: CASSWRPGSYGYTF.

This clonotype was counted ten times or more. The chain employs TRBV20-1 and TRBJ2-1, with 10 nucleotides matching TRBD2. The CDR3 is 16 residues long. V shed 0 bases and J 6 bases; nucleotides not matched to a gene: 8. CDR1 DFQATT and CDR2 SNEGSKA come from the germline V gene (reference sequence). The CDR3 protein is CSARDQREGRANEQFF. In DNA, the CDR3 is TGCAGTGCTAGAGATCAGCGGGAGGGGAGGGCCAATGAGCAGTTCTTC.

This clonotype was detected many times. The J gene is TRBJ1-1, the V gene TRBV28, with D tentatively TRBD1 (6 bases). Germline CDR1 and CDR2: MDHEN and SYDVKM. The V gene lost 2 bases and the J gene lost 1 base, with 14 bases spanning the gap. The CDR3 has 16 residues. Here the CDR3 DNA reads TGTGCCAGCAGTTTAGAGTGGAGGGGGGCGAACACTGAAGCTTTCTTT. Its protein product is CASSLEWRGANTEAFF.

A few counts support this clonotype. This chain connects TRBV20-1 to TRBJ2-3, with TRBD1 as a possible D gene (6 bases). The germline V gene has CDR1 DFQATT and CDR2 SNEGSKA (reference sequence). There are 15 residues in the CDR3. Trimming removed 6 bases at V and 4 bases at J, with 20 bases between. The CDR3 DNA reads TGCAGTGCCACGACAGGACCCCCAAACCCAGATACGCAGTATTTT. This translates into CSATTGPPNPDTQYF.

The sample holds many counts of this clonotype. The chain uses TRBV27 and TRBJ1-1, with D unresolved. Germline-derived CDR1 and CDR2 are MNHEY and SMNVEV (reference sequence). V was pared by 2 bases and J by 1 base, with 8 bases between. This CDR3 has 14 amino acids. CDR3 residues: CASSLRYGNTEAFF. The DNA for the CDR3 is TGTGCCAGCAGTTTAAGATATGGGAACACTGAAGCTTTCTTT.

Only a few counts were recorded for this clonotype. The junction departs from the called germline gene at one end, perhaps through a read error. This chain links TRBV18 with TRBJ2-1, with D tentatively TRBD2 (5 bases). The CDR3 spans 17 residues. Germline assignment: CDR1 KGHSH and CDR2 LQKENI. The CDR3 loop is CASPPSARTSSYNEQFF. CDR3 coding DNA: TGTGCCAGCCCACCAAGCGCCAGAACTAGCTCCTACAATGAGCAGTTCTTC.

The chain combines TRBV3-1 with TRBJ2-1; D perhaps matches TRBD2 (6 bases). Trimming took 2 bases from V and 6 from J, leaving 11 bases between them. Per germline, CDR1 LGHDT and CDR2 YNNKEL (reference sequence). The CDR3 totals 14 residues. The CDR3 nucleotides are TGTGCCAGCAGCCAACGGGAGAGGGGCAATGAGCAGTTCTTC. This codes for CASSQRERGNEQFF.

This clonotype was seen more than once but under ten times. At one boundary the junction diverges from the germline segment, which might be a read error. The V and J genes are TRBV9 and TRBJ2-3; D gene ambiguous. This CDR3 contains 14 residues. Germline-derived CDR1 and CDR2 are SGDLS and YYNGEE. The CDR3 coding sequence is TGTGCCTGCAGCGTAGGACGGATCACAGATACGCAGTATTTT. This encodes CACSVGRITDTQYF.

This clonotype occurred many times. The chain recombines TRBV2 with TRBJ1-5, with 8 bases lining up with TRBD1. Germline-derived CDR1 and CDR2 are SNHLY and FYNNEI. V dropped 4 bases and J dropped 2; count of bases not matched to a gene: 4. The CDR3 extends over 15 amino acids. Written as DNA, the CDR3 is TGTGCCAGCAGTGGGACAGGGAAAGGCAATCAGCCCCAGCATTTT. Translating gives CASSGTGKGNQPQHF.

This clonotype was seen ten or more times. At one end the junction does not follow the germline gene, possibly because of a read error. This sequence joins TRBV18 and TRBJ1-2, with 7 nucleotides matching TRBD1. This CDR3 comprises 11 residues. Germline CDR1 is KGHSH and CDR2 is LQKENI. CDR3: CASSPKDRPSF. The CDR3 bases are TGTGCCAGCTCACCAAAGGACAGGCCCTCCTTC. The full variable domain, completed using reference TRBV18 and TRBJ1-2, is NAGVMQNPRHLVRRRGQEARLRCSPMKGHSHVYWYRQLPEEGLKFMVYLQKENIIDESGMPKERFSAEFPKEGPSILRIQQVVRGDSAAYFCASSPKDRPSFGSGTRLTVV.

This clonotype was observed many times. The chain recombines TRBV7-8 with TRBJ2-7; D might be TRBD2 (5 bases). V was shortened by 7 bases and J by 5 bases, with 18 bases between the two germline ends. Germline CDR1 reads SGHVS; CDR2 reads FQNEAQ. There are 14 residues in the CDR3. The chain's CDR3 is CASKWREGFNEQYF. CDR3 DNA: TGTGCCAGCAAGTGGAGAGAGGGCTTCAACGAGCAGTACTTC.

This clonotype was picked up many times. The chain carries TRBV19 and TRBJ1-2; D gene ambiguous. Trimming stripped 2 bases from V and 2 bases from J, with 12 bases between. Germline V gene sequence: CDR1 LNHDA, CDR2 SQIVND (reference sequence). This CDR3 has 15 amino acids. The CDR3 reads CASSILTRTNYGYTF. The DNA of the CDR3 is TGTGCCAGTAGTATACTAACCCGGACCAACTATGGCTACACCTTC. Drawing the rest from reference TRBV19 and TRBJ1-2, the complete variable domain is DGGITQSPKYLFRKEGQNVTLSCEQNLNHDAMYWYRQDPGQGLRLIYYSQIVNDFQKGDIAEGYSVSREKKESFPLTVTSAQKNPTAFYLCASSILTRTNYGYTFGSGTRLTVV.

This clonotype was seen at least ten times. The chain couples TRBV5-1 to TRBJ2-7, with D perhaps matching TRBD2 (6 bases). The length of the CDR3 is 14 residues. From germline, CDR1 is SGHRS and CDR2 YFSETQ. V was trimmed by 3 bases and J by 5 bases, leaving 15 bases between them. The CDR3 nucleotides read TGCGCCAGCAGCTCATCCGTCTCGGGGGACGAGCAGTACTTC. It encodes CASSSSVSGDEQYF. Together with reference TRBV5-1 and TRBJ2-7, the CDR3 gives the full variable domain: KAGVTQTPRYLIKTRGQQVTLSCSPISGHRSVSWYQQTPGQGLQFLFEYFSETQRNKGNFPGRFSGRQFSNSRSEMNVSTLELGDSALYLCASSSSVSGDEQYFGPGTRLTVT.

This clonotype was seen at least ten times. The chain links TRBV2 to TRBJ1-2; no clear D. The V gene lost 6 bases and the J gene lost 3 bases, with 14 bases spanning the gap. Germline CDR1 and CDR2: SNHLY and FYNNEI. The CDR3 sequence is 14 residues long. CDR3 in amino acids: CASRHPGTDYGYTF. DNA of the CDR3: TGTGCCAGCAGGCACCCCGGTACAGACTATGGCTACACCTTC.

Many counts were recorded for this clonotype. CDR3 sequence reads: CASSLSGNTGELFF. The CDR3 region has the DNA TGTGCCAGCAGCTTGTCAGGGAACACCGGGGAGCTGTTTTTT. This rearrangement joins TRBV12-3 or TRBV12-4 to TRBJ2-2; D gene uncertain. V lost 6 bases and J lost 1, with 9 bases in between. The CDR3 covers 14 residues.

This clonotype came up many times. The rearrangement joins TRBV30 to TRBJ1-1; a weak D match, TRBD1 (5 bases). V lost 4 bases and J 0 bases, leaving 12 bases between the germline ends. The CDR3 loop spans 14 amino acids. Germline CDR1 and CDR2: GTSNPN and SVGIG (reference sequence). The chain's CDR3 is CAWKPGIMNTEAFF. CDR3 in DNA: TGTGCCTGGAAGCCAGGGATCATGAACACTGAAGCTTTCTTT.